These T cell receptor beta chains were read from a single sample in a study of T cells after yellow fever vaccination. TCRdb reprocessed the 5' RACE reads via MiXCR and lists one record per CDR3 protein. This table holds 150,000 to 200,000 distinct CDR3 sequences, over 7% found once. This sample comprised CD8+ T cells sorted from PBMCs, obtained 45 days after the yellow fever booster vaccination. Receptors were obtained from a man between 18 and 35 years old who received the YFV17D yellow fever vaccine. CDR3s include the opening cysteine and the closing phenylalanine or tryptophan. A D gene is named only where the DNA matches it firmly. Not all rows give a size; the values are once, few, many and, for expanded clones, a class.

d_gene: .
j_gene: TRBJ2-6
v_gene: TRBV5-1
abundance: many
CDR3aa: CASSLHNSGANVLTF
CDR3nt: TGCGCCAGCAGCTTGCATAACTCTGGGGCCAACGTCCTGACTTTC

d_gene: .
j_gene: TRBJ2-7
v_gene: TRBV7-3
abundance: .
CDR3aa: CASSLGDSLQYF
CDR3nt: TGTGCCAGCAGCTTAGGAGACAGCCTGCAGTACTTC

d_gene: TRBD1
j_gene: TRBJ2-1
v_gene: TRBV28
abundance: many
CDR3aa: CASSLGTGINEQFF
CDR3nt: TGTGCCAGCAGTTTGGGGACAGGGATAAATGAGCAGTTCTTC

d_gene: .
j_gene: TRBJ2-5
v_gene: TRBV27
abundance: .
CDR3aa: CASSLSGARELPDTQYF
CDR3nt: TGTGCCAGCAGTTTATCGGGGGCGCGGGAGCTGCCAGATACCCAGTACTTC

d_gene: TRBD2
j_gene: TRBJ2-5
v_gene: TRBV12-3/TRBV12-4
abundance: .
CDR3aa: CASRHIGLADYQETQYF
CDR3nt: TGTGCCAGCAGACACATAGGACTAGCTGATTACCAAGAGACCCAGTACTTC

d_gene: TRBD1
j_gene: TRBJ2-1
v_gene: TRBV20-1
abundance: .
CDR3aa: CSARPLGQGDNEQFF
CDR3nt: TGCAGTGCTAGACCACTGGGACAGGGAGACAATGAGCAGTTCTTC

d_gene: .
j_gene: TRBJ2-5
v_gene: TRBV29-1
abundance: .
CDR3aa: CSAPSGSGETQYF
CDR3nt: TGCAGCGCACCCTCGGGGTCAGGAGAGACCCAGTACTTC

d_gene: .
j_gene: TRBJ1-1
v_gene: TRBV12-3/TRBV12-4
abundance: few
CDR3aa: CASRASGNTEAFF
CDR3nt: TGTGCCAGCCGCGCTTCCGGAAACACTGAAGCTTTCTTT

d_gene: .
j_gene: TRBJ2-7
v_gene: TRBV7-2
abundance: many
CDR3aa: CASSLLVEQYF
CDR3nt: TGTGCCAGCAGCCTCCTAGTCGAGCAGTACTTC

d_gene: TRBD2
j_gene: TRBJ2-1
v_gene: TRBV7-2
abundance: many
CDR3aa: CASSFMAGGPFF
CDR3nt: TGTGCCAGCAGCTTTATGGCGGGGGGGCCCTTCTTC

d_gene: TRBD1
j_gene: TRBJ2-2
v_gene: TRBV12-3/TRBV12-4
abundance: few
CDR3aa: CASSFSVYGTANTGELFF
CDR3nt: TGTGCCAGCAGTTTTTCCGTCTACGGGACAGCGAACACCGGGGAGCTGTTTTTT

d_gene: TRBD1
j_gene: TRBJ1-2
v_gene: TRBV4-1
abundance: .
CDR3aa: CASSQEPLPGGAFGYTF
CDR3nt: TGCGCCAGCAGCCAAGAACCTCTTCCAGGGGGCGCGTTTGGCTACACCTTC

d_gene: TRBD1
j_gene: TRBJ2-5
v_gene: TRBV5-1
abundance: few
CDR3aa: CASRDRGETQYF
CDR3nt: TGCGCCAGCCGGGACAGGGGGGAGACCCAGTACTTC

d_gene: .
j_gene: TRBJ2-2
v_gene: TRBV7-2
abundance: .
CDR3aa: CASSFPFNWANTGELFF
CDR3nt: TGTGCCAGCAGCTTTCCCTTCAATTGGGCGAACACCGGGGAGCTGTTTTTT

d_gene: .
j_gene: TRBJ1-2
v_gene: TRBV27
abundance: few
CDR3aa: CASSTDGVGNYGYTF
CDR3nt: TGTGCCAGCAGCACCGACGGGGTAGGGAACTATGGCTACACCTTC